This entry describes one T cell receptor beta chain. The antigen is undetermined. The PCR made use of 60 Vbeta and 13 Jbeta primers. TCRdb's copy holds only in-frame clones and misses some; the assay was immunoSEQ multiplex PCR. The data show around 150,000 clones, around 79% seen once. This sample is part of a study of cytomegalovirus exposure and HLA in healthy donors. The study's findings and limits: In a later analysis, HLA-associated TCR beta chains were more clonally expanded than equally common others.

The CDR3 consists of 13 residues. V shed 7 bases, J shed 4 bases, and the junction held 6 bases outside the gene matches. Germline V gene data show CDR1 as SNHLY and CDR2 as FYNNEI. The clonotype originates from a woman between 40 and 50 years old in good health and CMV-seronegative. The genes are TRBV2 and TRBJ1-2; 7 nucleotides agree with TRBD1. The sequenced sample was PBMCs. The DNA for the CDR3 is TGTGCCAGCACGGGACAGAGACTCTATGGCTACACCTTC. Translated: CASTGQRLYGYTF.